Listed here are 31 T cell receptor beta chains from one sample, sequenced in a study of blood T cell repertoires in COVID-19. The data were produced by immunoSEQ multiplex PCR, yet TCRdb's version contains in-frame clones alone and is incomplete. The sample gives approximately 250,000 clones, 70% to 90% of which show up once; over 2% is in the top ten. The specimen was PBMCs or T cells enriched from blood (not recorded which). The receptors were gathered from a woman aged 40 to 49 with acute COVID-19.

The chain recombines TRBV7-8 with TRBJ2-7, with 9 positions matching TRBD2. CDR1 is SGHVS, CDR2 FQNEAQ, per germline. The CDR3 consists of 13 residues. V dropped 2 bases and J dropped 10; count of bases not matched to a gene: 6. The CDR3 bases are TGTGCCAGCAGCTTAAGCGGGAGGACGGAACAGTACGTC. The encoded protein is CASSLSGRTEQYV.

The rearrangement uses TRBV7-9 and TRBJ1-2; TRBD1 might be the D (5 bases). Deletions cut 5 bases from V and 3 bases from J, with 10 bases between. Germline V lookup: CDR1 SEHNR, CDR2 FQNEAQ (reference sequence). The CDR3 is 13 amino acids. The CDR3 region has the DNA TGTGCCAGCAGCCCCCAGGGTTACTATGGCTACACCTTC. This codes for CASSPQGYYGYTF.

This clone has only a few counts. The chain links TRBV18 to TRBJ1-2, with TRBD1 identical over 7 bases. Germline loops: CDR1 KGHSH, CDR2 LQKENI. The CDR3 has 13 residues. The ends lost 6 bases at V and 3 bases at J; junction bases unmatched: 4. The CDR3 DNA reads as TGTGCCAGCTCCCCCGGACAGGACTATGGCTACACCTTC. This encodes CASSPGQDYGYTF.

V usage is TRBV7-8 and J usage is TRBJ2-5; tentatively, D is TRBD1 (5 bases). V lost 2 bases and J 5 bases, leaving 9 bases between the germline ends. This CDR3 has 13 residues. Germline CDR1 is SGHVS and CDR2 is FQNEAQ. The CDR3 protein is CASSLRGSETQYF. CDR3 in DNA: TGTGCCAGCAGCTTAAGGGGTTCCGAGACCCAGTACTTC.

The chain employs TRBV20-1 and TRBJ2-7, with D perhaps TRBD1 (6 bases). V was trimmed by 3 bases and J by 5 bases, leaving 11 bases between them. Germline CDR1 DFQATT, CDR2 SNEGSKA (reference sequence). This CDR3 comprises 12 residues. In nucleotides, the CDR3 is TGCAGTGCTAGTCGCAGGGGCGACGAGCAGTACTTC. Protein sequence: CSASRRGDEQYF.

This chain uses TRBV7-2 with TRBJ2-1; 7 positions agree with TRBD1. Germline V gene data show CDR1 as SGHTA and CDR2 as FQGNSA. This CDR3 contains 15 residues. Trimming removed 3 bases from V and 4 bases from J; junction bases left unmatched: 6. CDR3 region: CASSFSQGTYNEQFF. CDR3 coding DNA: TGTGCCAGCAGCTTTTCACAGGGGACATACAATGAGCAGTTCTTC.

The genes are TRBV7-8 and TRBJ2-3; D is unclear. CDR3 size: 11 residues. V lost 7 bases, J lost 6 bases, and 8 bases lay in between. In germline, CDR1 is SGHVS, CDR2 FQNEAQ. The DNA of the CDR3 is TGTGCCAGCACCCACAAGGATACGCAGTATTTT. It translates to CASTHKDTQYF.

The chain recombines TRBV29-1 with TRBJ2-1; the match to TRBD2 covers 7 bases. This CDR3 has 13 residues. V was pared by 7 bases and J by 8 bases, with 11 bases of the junction left unmatched. Germline lookup yields CDR1 SQVTM and CDR2 ANQGSEA. CDR3 sequence (DNA): TGCAGCGCAGACGTAGGACGGGGGGATGAGCAGTTCTTC. It codes for CSADVGRGDEQFF.

The chain has TRBV7-2 and TRBJ1-4; D is perhaps TRBD1 (6 bases). The CDR3 has 14 amino acids. V was pared by 5 bases and J by 3 bases, with 10 bases between. The germline V gene encodes CDR1 SGHTA and CDR2 FQGNSA. The CDR3 nucleotides are TGTGCCAGCAGCGTATACAGGGCTAATGAAAAACTGTTTTTT. Its translation is CASSVYRANEKLFF.

The rearrangement links TRBV5-1 to TRBJ1-3; no clear D. The V end was cut by 5 bases, the J end by 3 bases, with 3 bases between. The CDR3 has 11 residues. The V gene's germline CDR1 is SGHRS and CDR2 YFSETQ. CDR3 region: CASSYGNTIYF. In DNA, the CDR3 is TGCGCCAGCAGTTATGGAAACACCATATATTTT.

This chain uses TRBV5-6 with TRBJ1-6; TRBD1 agrees at 8 bases. The V segment lost 5 bases and the J segment 0 bases; nucleotides outside the gene matches: 13. Germline V gene data show CDR1 as SGHDT and CDR2 as YYEEEE. This CDR3 comprises 19 residues. The CDR3 region has the DNA TGTGCCAGCAGTTTCGTCAGGGGGCGCGGGAGCTCCTATAATTCACCCCTCCACTTT. Translating it yields CASSFVRGRGSSYNSPLHF.

The gene calls are TRBV20-1 and TRBJ2-5; no firm D call. This CDR3 region has 11 residues. V was pared by 0 bases and J by 5 bases, with 4 bases between. Germline assignment: CDR1 DFQATT and CDR2 SNEGSKA (reference sequence). The CDR3 reads CSARDHETQYF. The DNA of the CDR3 is TGCAGTGCTAGAGATCATGAGACCCAGTACTTC.

The chain employs TRBV27 and TRBJ1-4; 7 positions agree with TRBD1. The V gene end was trimmed by 5 bases and the J gene end by 8 bases; junction bases not matched to a gene: 8. CDR3 size: 14 residues. Germline V gives CDR1 MNHEY, CDR2 SMNVEV (reference sequence). The CDR3 reads CASSKQGGWEKLFF. In DNA form, the CDR3 reads TGTGCCAGCAGTAAGCAAGGGGGCTGGGAAAAACTGTTTTTT.

The chain joins TRBV5-1 to TRBJ1-5; no firm D call. Germline CDR1 and CDR2: SGHRS and YFSETQ. This CDR3 contains 14 residues. The V end was cut by 2 bases, the J end by 5 bases, with 11 bases between. This CDR3 is CASSLMPEDQPQHF. Here the CDR3 DNA reads TGCGCCAGCAGCTTAATGCCAGAGGATCAGCCCCAGCATTTT.

The chain employs TRBV29-1 and TRBJ1-1, with D possibly being TRBD1 (6 bases). The CDR3 has 13 amino acids. With 3 bases removed from V and 5 bases from J, the gap between germline ends came to 13 bases. The germline CDR1 and CDR2 sequences are SQVTM and ANQGSEA. CDR3 DNA: TGCAGCGTTGAGGGACACCAGGGGACTGAAGCTTTCTTT. Translation: CSVEGHQGTEAFF.

The chain couples TRBV18 to TRBJ1-2; weak D call: TRBD1 (6 bases). The ends were cut back, 2 bases at V and 8 bases at J, with 12 bases in the middle. Germline V lookup: CDR1 KGHSH, CDR2 LQKENI. The CDR3 loop spans 13 amino acids. CDR3 in DNA: TGTGCCAGCTCACCAGCGGCAGGGGAAGGCTACACCTTC. This translates into CASSPAAGEGYTF.

This clone was seen more than once but under ten times. The gene calls are TRBV7-9 and TRBJ2-2; 7 bases align to TRBD1. With 7 bases clipped from V and 5 bases from J, the junction kept 7 bases outside the gene matches. The CDR3 runs 14 residues. Germline V lookup: CDR1 SEHNR, CDR2 FQNEAQ (reference sequence). The CDR3 DNA sequence: TGTGCCAGCATGACAGGGTCTGTGACCGGGGAGCTGTTTTTT. Residues: CASMTGSVTGELFF.

The chain links TRBV3-1 (or the pseudogene TRBV3-2) to TRBJ1-3, with 7 positions matching TRBD1. This CDR3 region has 16 residues. After removal of 4 bases from V and 0 bases from J, the junction contained 6 bases not matched to a gene. The germline gives CDR1 LGHDT, CDR2 YNNKEL (reference sequence). The CDR3 reads CASSPQTGSSGNTIYF. The CDR3 DNA reads as TGTGCCAGCAGCCCCCAGACAGGGAGCTCTGGAAACACCATATATTTT.

The chain carries TRBV7-6 and TRBJ1-2; 8 nucleotides match TRBD1. The CDR3 length is 17 residues. J was trimmed by 2 bases and V by 5 bases; bases with no gene match: 13. Germline V gives CDR1 SGHVS, CDR2 FNYEAQ. The CDR3 DNA reads as TGTGCCAGCAGCCCAGAGAAGGACAGGGCCTTAAACTATGGCTACACCTTC. Translating gives CASSPEKDRALNYGYTF.

The rearrangement links TRBV4-1 to TRBJ2-5; 8 bases fit TRBD1. The junction had 7 bases not matched to a gene; V was cut back by 0 bases and J by 7 bases. Germline loops: CDR1 MGHRA, CDR2 YSYEKL. There are 15 residues in the CDR3. The CDR3 region has the DNA TGCGCCAGCAGCCAAGAGGCAGGGGGCATTGGGACCCAGTACTTC. This sequence encodes CASSQEAGGIGTQYF.

The gene calls are TRBV2 and TRBJ1-2; tentatively, D is TRBD1 (6 bases). With 3 bases removed from V and 8 bases from J, the gap between germline ends came to 16 bases. The CDR3 extends over 14 amino acids. Germline V CDR1 and CDR2: SNHLY, FYNNEI. CDR3 region: CASSDSRGGGGYTF. CDR3 coding DNA: TGTGCCAGCAGTGACTCCAGAGGGGGAGGGGGCTACACCTTC.

This clone has just a few counts. The gene calls are TRBV21-1 and TRBJ1-1; the table's D call, TRBD1, was not checked against the DNA. TRBV21-1 is a pseudogene. The CDR3 runs 16 residues. In nucleotides, the CDR3 is TGTGCCAGCAGAAATGGGGCAGGCAAACTGAACACTGAAGCTTTCTTT. It specifies CASRNGAGKLNTEAFF.

DNA of the CDR3: TGTGCCATCAGTGAGTCGAGGCAGGGTGGGAGGATCGGCAATCAGCCCCAGCATTTT. Translated: CAISESRQGGRIGNQPQHF. J is TRBJ1-5 and V is TRBV10-3; possibly TRBD1 for D (5 bases). V dropped 0 bases and J dropped 2 bases, with 20 bases sitting between them. CDR3 length: 19 amino acids. Germline CDR1 reads ENHRY; CDR2 reads SYGVKD.

This clone counts as medium-sized. This rearrangement joins TRBV10-1 to TRBJ1-6, with 7 bases fitting TRBD1. Germline V gives CDR1 WNHNN, CDR2 SYGVQD (reference sequence). This CDR3 comprises 14 residues. The CDR3 here is CSTGQMTYNSPLHF. The DNA of the CDR3 is TGCTCTACGGGACAGATGACCTATAATTCACCCCTCCACTTT.

The rearrangement joins TRBV7-2 to TRBJ2-5; D might be TRBD1 (7 bases). There are 17 residues in the CDR3. Germline V gene data show CDR1 as SGHTA and CDR2 as FQGNSA. V dropped 5 bases and J dropped 3 bases, with 22 bases sitting between them. The CDR3 nucleotides read TGTGCCAGCAGCCCCAGGGGGACTGGCGTAACCAAAGAGACCCAGTACTTC. Translated, it gives CASSPRGTGVTKETQYF.

DNA for the CDR3: TGTGCCAGCAGTGAAGCACAGGGGGCGAGGGGAAACACCATATATTTT. It yields the protein CASSEAQGARGNTIYF. V gene TRBV6-1 combines with J gene TRBJ1-3, with TRBD1 identical over 9 bases. Germline trimming cut 0 bases from V and 4 bases from J; bases unmatched to any gene: 4. The CDR3 runs to 16 residues. Germline V gives CDR1 MNHNS, CDR2 SASEGT.

The V call is TRBV5-1, the J call TRBJ2-3; D ambiguous. Germline V gene lookup returns CDR1 SGHRS and CDR2 YFSETQ. V lost 3 bases to trimming and J lost 3 bases, with 8 bases between them. This CDR3 contains 13 residues. CDR3: CASSSLATDTQYF. The DNA of the CDR3 is TGCGCCAGCAGCTCCCTCGCGACAGATACGCAGTATTTT.

This sequence joins TRBV3-1 (or the pseudogene TRBV3-2) and TRBJ2-3, with 10 bases lining up with TRBD2. J lost 1 base, V lost 3 bases, and 4 bases had no gene match. Germline CDR1 and CDR2: LGHDT and YNNKEL (reference sequence). This CDR3 is built from 16 residues. In DNA, the CDR3 is TGTGCCAGCAGCCAGACCGGGACTAGCGGCACAGATACGCAGTATTTT. It encodes CASSQTGTSGTDTQYF.

This rearrangement joins TRBV4-3 to TRBJ2-1; 8 nucleotides line up with TRBD2. This CDR3 spans 16 amino acids. The J segment lost 4 bases and the V segment lost 1 base, leaving 6 bases of the junction unmatched. Germline-derived CDR1 and CDR2 are LGHNA and YSLEER. The CDR3 loop is CASSQVSGTYYNEQFF. DNA for the CDR3: TGCGCCAGCAGCCAAGTTAGCGGGACCTATTACAATGAGCAGTTCTTC.

The rearrangement uses TRBV18 and TRBJ2-4; D perhaps matches TRBD1 (6 bases). CDR1 is KGHSH and CDR2 is LQKENI in the germline V gene. V lost 1 base and J lost 8, with 6 bases in between. This CDR3 has 12 residues. Here the CDR3 reads CASSPQGDIQYF. In DNA form, the CDR3 reads TGTGCCAGCTCACCACAGGGGGACATTCAGTACTTC.

The chain couples TRBV24-1 to TRBJ2-3, with 8 bases aligning to TRBD1. V lost 0 bases, J lost 0 bases, and 7 bases stayed unmatched. CDR3 length: 18 amino acids. Germline loops: CDR1 KGHDR, CDR2 SFDVKD. The CDR3 DNA reads as TGTGCCACCAGTGATTTGAGGACAGGGTCTCCTAGCACAGATACGCAGTATTTT. Translation: CATSDLRTGSPSTDTQYF.